These 3 T cell receptor beta chains were sequenced from one sample in a study of long-term antiretroviral therapy in people with HIV. Version v3.0 of the immunoSEQ assay ran at survey level. The assay was immunoSEQ multiplex PCR, and TCRdb's table has in-frame clones only and misses some. Counted here are about 17,000 clones, 60% to 85% occurring once; the ten biggest clones make up 8%. The input for sequencing was unsorted PBMCs, taken at the start of antiretroviral therapy. The receptors were gathered from a man aged 30 to 39 with HIV.

This clone has only a few counts. The chain joins TRBV7-2 to TRBJ1-2; D is ambiguous. The CDR3 sequence is 11 residues long. Trimming removed 5 bases from V and 5 bases from J, with 6 bases in between. Germline V lookup: CDR1 SGHTA, CDR2 FQGNSA. CDR3: CASSPSYGYTF. CDR3 coding DNA: TGTGCCAGCAGCCCATCATATGGCTACACCTTC.

This chain uses TRBV6-5 with TRBJ2-3; D gene uncertain. Germline V gene data show CDR1 as MNHEY and CDR2 as SVGAGI. V was pared by 2 bases and J by 2 bases, with 11 bases between. The CDR3 runs 15 residues. CDR3 residues: CASSYHFKATDTQYF. CDR3 nucleotides: TGTGCCAGCAGTTACCACTTCAAGGCCACAGATACGCAGTATTTT.

The chain joins TRBV12-5 to TRBJ1-2; possible D gene TRBD1, 6 bases. With 7 bases removed from V and 0 bases from J, the gap between germline ends came to 15 bases. This CDR3 region has 15 residues. Germline V gene lookup returns CDR1 LGHNT and CDR2 FRNRAP. The CDR3 DNA reads as TGTGCTAGTGCCCTTTCGGGGGCCACTAACTATGGCTACACCTTC. Amino acid sequence: CASALSGATNYGYTF.